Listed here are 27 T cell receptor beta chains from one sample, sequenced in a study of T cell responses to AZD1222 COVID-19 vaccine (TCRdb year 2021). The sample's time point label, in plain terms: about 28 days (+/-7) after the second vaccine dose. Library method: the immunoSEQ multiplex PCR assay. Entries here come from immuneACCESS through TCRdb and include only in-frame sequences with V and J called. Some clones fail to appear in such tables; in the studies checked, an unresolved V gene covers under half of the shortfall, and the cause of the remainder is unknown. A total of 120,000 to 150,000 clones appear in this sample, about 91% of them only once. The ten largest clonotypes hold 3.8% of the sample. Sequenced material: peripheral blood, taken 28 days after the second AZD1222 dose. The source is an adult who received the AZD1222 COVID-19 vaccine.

CDR3 sequence reads: CASRAPLAGAADTQYF. CDR3 coding DNA: TGTGCCAGCAGGGCTCCCCTAGCGGGAGCCGCCGATACGCAGTATTTT. The V call is TRBV11-2, the J call TRBJ2-3; 10 bases map to TRBD2. CDR3 size: 16 residues. Germline CDR1 reads SGHAT; CDR2 reads FQNNGV. Trimming took 6 bases from V and 6 from J; bases not matched to a gene: 12. The complete variable domain, with remaining parts taken from reference TRBV11-2 and TRBJ2-3, reads EAGVAQSPRYKIIEKRQSVAFWCNPISGHATLYWYQQILGQGPKLLIQFQNNGVVDDSQLPKDRFSAERLKGVDSTLKIQPAKLEDSAVYLCASRAPLAGAADTQYFGPGTRLTVL.

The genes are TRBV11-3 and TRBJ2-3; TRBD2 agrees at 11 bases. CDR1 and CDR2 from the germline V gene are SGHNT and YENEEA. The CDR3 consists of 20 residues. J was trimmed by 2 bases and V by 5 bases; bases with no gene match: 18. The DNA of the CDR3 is TGTGCCAGCAGCCCCGGGCCGGTATCCGGACTAGCGGGTTACACAGATACGCAGTATTTT. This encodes CASSPGPVSGLAGYTDTQYF.

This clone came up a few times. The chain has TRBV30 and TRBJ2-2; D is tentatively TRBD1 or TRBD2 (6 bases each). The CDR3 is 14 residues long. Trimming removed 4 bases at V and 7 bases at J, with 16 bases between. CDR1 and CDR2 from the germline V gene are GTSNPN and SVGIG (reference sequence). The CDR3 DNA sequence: TGTGCCTGGATGGGGGCACTAGCAGGCGGGGAGCTGTTTTTT. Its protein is CAWMGALAGGELFF.

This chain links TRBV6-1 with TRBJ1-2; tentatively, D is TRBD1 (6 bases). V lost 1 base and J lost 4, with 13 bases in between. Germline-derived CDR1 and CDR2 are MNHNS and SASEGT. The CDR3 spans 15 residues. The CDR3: CASSEETGGGYGYTF. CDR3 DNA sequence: TGTGCCAGCAGTGAAGAGACAGGAGGTGGCTATGGCTACACCTTC.

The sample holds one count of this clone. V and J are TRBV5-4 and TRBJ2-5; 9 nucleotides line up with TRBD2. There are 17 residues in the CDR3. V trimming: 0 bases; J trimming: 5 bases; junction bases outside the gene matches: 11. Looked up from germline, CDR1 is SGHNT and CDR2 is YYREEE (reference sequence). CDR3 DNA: TGTGCCAGCAGCTTGGGGTCTAGCGGGGCCCTGGGGGAGACCCAGTACTTC. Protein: CASSLGSSGALGETQYF.

DNA for the CDR3: TGTGCCATCAGTGCGGGAGGGCACGGTAACAATGAGCAGTTCTTC. Translation gives CAISAGGHGNNEQFF. The J gene is TRBJ2-1, the V gene TRBV10-3; 8 bases match TRBD2. CDR1 is ENHRY and CDR2 is SYGVKD in the germline V gene. The junction had 7 bases not matched to a gene; V was cut back by 4 bases and J by 5 bases. The CDR3 spans 15 residues.

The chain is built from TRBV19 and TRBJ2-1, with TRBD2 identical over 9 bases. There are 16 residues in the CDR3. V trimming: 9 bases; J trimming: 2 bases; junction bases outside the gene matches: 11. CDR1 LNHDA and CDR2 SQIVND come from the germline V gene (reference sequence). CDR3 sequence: CASRRDGTSPYNEQFF. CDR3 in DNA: TGTGCCAGCAGGAGGGATGGGACTAGCCCCTACAATGAGCAGTTCTTC.

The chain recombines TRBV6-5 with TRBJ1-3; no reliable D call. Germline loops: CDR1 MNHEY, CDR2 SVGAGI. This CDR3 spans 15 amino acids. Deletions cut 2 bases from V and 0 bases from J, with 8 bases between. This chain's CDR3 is CASSYGTLSGNTIYF. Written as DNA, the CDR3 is TGTGCCAGCAGTTACGGTACGCTCTCTGGAAACACCATATATTTT.

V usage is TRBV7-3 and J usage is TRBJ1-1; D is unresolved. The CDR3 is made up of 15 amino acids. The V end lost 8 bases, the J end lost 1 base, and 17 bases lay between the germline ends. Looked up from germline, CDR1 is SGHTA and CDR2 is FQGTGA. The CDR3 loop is CASRLTGGPNTEAFF. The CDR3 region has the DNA TGTGCCAGCCGGTTAACCGGAGGGCCGAACACTGAAGCTTTCTTT.

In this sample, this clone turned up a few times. The CDR3 nucleotides read TGTGCCAGCAGCGACAGTAAACAGGGGGGGCACTACGAGCAGTACTTC. The encoded protein is CASSDSKQGGHYEQYF. The chain has TRBV9 and TRBJ2-7; possibly TRBD1 for D (8 bases). This CDR3 is built from 16 residues. The V end was cut by 3 bases, the J end by 3 bases, with 19 bases between. Per the germline V gene, CDR1 is SGDLS and CDR2 is YYNGEE.

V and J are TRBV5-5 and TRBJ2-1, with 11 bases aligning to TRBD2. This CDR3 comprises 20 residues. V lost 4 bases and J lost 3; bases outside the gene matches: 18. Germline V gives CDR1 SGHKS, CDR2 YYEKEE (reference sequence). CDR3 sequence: CASSIEDSQELAGDYNEQFF. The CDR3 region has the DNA TGTGCCAGCAGCATAGAAGACAGTCAAGAACTAGCGGGGGACTACAATGAGCAGTTCTTC.

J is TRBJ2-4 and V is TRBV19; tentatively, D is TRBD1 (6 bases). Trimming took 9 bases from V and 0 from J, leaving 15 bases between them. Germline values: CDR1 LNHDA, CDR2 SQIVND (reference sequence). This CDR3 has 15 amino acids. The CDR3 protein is CASSSRTVAKNIQYF. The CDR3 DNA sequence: TGTGCCAGCTCCTCCCGGACAGTAGCCAAAAACATTCAGTACTTC.

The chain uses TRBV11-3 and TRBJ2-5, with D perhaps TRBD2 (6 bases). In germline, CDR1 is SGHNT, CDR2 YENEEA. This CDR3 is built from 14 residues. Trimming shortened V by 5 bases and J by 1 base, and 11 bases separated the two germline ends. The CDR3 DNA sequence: TGTGCCAGCAGCGCGGGACTCGTCCAAGAGACCCAGTACTTC. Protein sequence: CASSAGLVQETQYF. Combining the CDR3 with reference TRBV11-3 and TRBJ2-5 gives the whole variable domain EAGVVQSPRYKIIEKKQPVAFWCNPISGHNTLYWYLQNLGQGPELLIRYENEEAVDDSQLPKDRFSAERLKGVDSTLKIQPAELGDSAVYLCASSAGLVQETQYFGPGTRLLVL.

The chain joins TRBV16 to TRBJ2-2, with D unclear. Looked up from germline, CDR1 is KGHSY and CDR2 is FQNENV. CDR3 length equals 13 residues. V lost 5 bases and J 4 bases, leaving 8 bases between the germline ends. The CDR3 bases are TGTGCCAGCAGCGATAGCCGCACCGGGGAGCTGTTTTTT. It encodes CASSDSRTGELFF.

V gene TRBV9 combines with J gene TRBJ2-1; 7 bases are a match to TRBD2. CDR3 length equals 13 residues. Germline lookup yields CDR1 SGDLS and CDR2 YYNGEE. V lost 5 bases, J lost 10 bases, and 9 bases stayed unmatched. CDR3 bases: TGTGCCAGCAGGGGTGTAGCGGGTGGGGAGCAGTTCTTC. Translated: CASRGVAGGEQFF.

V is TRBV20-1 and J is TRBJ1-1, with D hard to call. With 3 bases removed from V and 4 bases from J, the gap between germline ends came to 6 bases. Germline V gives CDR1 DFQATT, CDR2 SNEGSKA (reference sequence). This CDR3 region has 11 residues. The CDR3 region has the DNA TGCAGTGCTAGTATCCCCACTGAAGCTTTCTTT. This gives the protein CSASIPTEAFF.

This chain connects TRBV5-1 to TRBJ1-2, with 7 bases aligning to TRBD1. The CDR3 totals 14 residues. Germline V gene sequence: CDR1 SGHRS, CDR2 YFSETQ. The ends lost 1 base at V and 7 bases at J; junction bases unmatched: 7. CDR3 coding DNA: TGCGCCAGCAGCTTGCAAACAGGGGATAGTGGCTACACCTTC. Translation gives CASSLQTGDSGYTF.

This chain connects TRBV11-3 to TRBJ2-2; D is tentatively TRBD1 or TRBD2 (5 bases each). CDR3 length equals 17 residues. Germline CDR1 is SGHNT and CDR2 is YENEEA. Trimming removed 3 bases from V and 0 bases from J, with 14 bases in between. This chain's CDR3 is CASSLSVSGPNTGELFF. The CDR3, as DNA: TGTGCCAGCAGCTTGAGCGTGTCGGGACCGAACACCGGGGAGCTGTTTTTT.

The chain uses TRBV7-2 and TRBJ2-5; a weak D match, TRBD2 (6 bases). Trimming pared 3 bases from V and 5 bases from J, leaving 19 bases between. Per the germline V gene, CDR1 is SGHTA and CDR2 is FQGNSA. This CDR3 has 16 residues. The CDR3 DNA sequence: TGTGCCAGCAGCTTCCAGGTACAGCGGGCACGGGAGACCCAGTACTTC. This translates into CASSFQVQRARETQYF.

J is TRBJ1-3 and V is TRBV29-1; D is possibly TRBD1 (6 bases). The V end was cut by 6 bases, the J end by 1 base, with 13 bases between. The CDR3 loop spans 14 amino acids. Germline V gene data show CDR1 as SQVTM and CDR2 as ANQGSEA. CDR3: CSVEETGSGNTIYF. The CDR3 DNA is TGCAGCGTAGAGGAAACAGGGTCTGGAAACACCATATATTTT.

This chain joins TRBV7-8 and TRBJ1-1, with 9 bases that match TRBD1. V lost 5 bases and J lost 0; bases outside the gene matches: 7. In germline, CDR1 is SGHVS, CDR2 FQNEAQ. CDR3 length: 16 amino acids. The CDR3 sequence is CASSLTGQGLNTEAFF. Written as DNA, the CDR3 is TGTGCCAGCAGCCTAACGGGACAGGGTTTGAACACTGAAGCTTTCTTT. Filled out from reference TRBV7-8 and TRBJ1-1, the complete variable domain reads GAGVSQSPRYKVAKRGQDVALRCDPISGHVSLFWYQQALGQGPEFLTYFQNEAQLDKSGLPSDRFFAERPEGSVSTLKIQRTQQEDSAVYLCASSLTGQGLNTEAFFGQGTRLTVV.

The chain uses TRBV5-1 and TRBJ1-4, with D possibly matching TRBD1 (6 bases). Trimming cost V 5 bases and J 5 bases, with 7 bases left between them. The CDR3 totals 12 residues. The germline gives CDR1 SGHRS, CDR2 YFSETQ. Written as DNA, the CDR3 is TGCGCCAGCAGGACAGGAAATGAAAAACTGTTTTTT. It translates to CASRTGNEKLFF.

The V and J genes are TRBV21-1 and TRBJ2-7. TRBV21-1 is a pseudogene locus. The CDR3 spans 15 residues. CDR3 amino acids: CASSKAPGRSYEQYF. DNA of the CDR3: TGTGCCAGCAGCAAAGCCCCGGGACGGTCCTACGAGCAGTACTTC.

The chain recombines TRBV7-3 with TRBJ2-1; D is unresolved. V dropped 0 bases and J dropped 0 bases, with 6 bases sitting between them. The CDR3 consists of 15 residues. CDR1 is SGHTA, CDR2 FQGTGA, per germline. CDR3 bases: TGTGCCAGCAGCTTAACTCGGAGCTCCTACAATGAGCAGTTCTTC. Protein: CASSLTRSSYNEQFF.

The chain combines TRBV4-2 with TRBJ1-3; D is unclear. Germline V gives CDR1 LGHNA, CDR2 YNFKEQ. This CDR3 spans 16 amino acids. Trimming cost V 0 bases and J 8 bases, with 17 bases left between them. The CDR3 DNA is TGTGCCAGCAGCCAAGAGGGGTATCGCCCAGGCGACACCATATATTTT. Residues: CASSQEGYRPGDTIYF.

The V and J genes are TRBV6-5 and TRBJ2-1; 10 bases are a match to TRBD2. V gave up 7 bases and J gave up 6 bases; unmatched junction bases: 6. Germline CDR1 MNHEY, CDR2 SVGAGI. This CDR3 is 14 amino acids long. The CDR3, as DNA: TGTGCCAGCAAGGTAGCGGGGGGCTTCAATGAGCAGTTCTTC. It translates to CASKVAGGFNEQFF.

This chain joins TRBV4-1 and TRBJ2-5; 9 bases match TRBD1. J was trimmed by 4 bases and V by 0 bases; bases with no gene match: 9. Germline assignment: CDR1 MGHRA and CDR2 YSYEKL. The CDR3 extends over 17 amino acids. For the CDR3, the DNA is TGCGCCAGCAGCCAAGATACCCGGGACAGGGTCCCAGAGACCCAGTACTTC. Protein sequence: CASSQDTRDRVPETQYF.